The next 13 T cell receptor beta chains were all read from a single sample in a study of blood T cell repertoires in COVID-19. Sequenced by immunoSEQ multiplex PCR; TCRdb stores in-frame clones only, minus some. The sample lists some 78,000 clones, 90% occurring once. Input material: peripheral blood. The receptors originated from an elderly woman with active or convalescent COVID-19.

Of note for this clone: The same CDR3 also results from other DNA sequences found in this sample. This chain joins TRBV5-1 and TRBJ1-1; 8 positions match TRBD1. The CDR3 extends over 15 amino acids. The germline V gene encodes CDR1 SGHRS and CDR2 YFSETQ. V lost 4 bases and J lost 1; bases outside the gene matches: 6. This CDR3 reads CASSLAGTGNTEAFF. The CDR3, as DNA: TGCGCCAGCAGCCTTGCCGGGACAGGGAACACTGAAGCTTTCTTT.

The V gene is TRBV7-2, the J gene TRBJ2-7; a possible D gene is TRBD2 (5 bases). Germline values: CDR1 SGHTA, CDR2 FQGNSA. CDR3 length: 15 residues. V was pared by 1 base and J by 0 bases, with 10 bases between. The CDR3 is CASSLVVGSSYEQYF. CDR3 coding DNA: TGTGCCAGCAGCTTAGTTGTGGGGAGCTCCTACGAGCAGTACTTC.

This chain uses TRBV29-1 with TRBJ1-4; possible D gene TRBD1, 5 bases. The CDR3 runs to 13 residues. In germline, CDR1 is SQVTM, CDR2 ANQGSEA. V gave up 4 bases and J gave up 5 bases, with 11 bases separating them. CDR3 DNA: TGCAGCGTTGTCCTGGCAGGGAATGAAAAACTGTTTTTT. It translates to CSVVLAGNEKLFF.

This chain connects TRBV3-1 (or the pseudogene TRBV3-2) to TRBJ2-5, with D uncertain. Trimming left V 0 bases short and J 4 bases short, with 9 bases between. This CDR3 region has 14 residues. CDR1 and CDR2 from the germline V gene are LGHDT and YNNKEL (reference sequence). This CDR3 is CASSQDLGRETQYF. CDR3 nucleotide sequence: TGTGCCAGCAGCCAAGATCTGGGCCGAGAGACCCAGTACTTC.

The chain joins TRBV15 to TRBJ2-7; TRBD1 aligns across 11 bases. The junction had 12 bases not matched to a gene; V was cut back by 1 base and J by 7 bases. This CDR3 region has 17 residues. Germline V gives CDR1 LNHNV, CDR2 YYDKDF (reference sequence). The CDR3 protein is CATSRADFGTGGREQYF. CDR3 bases: TGTGCCACCAGCAGAGCGGACTTCGGGACAGGGGGTCGGGAGCAGTACTTC.

The chain is built from TRBV4-3 and TRBJ2-2, with D tentatively TRBD2 (6 bases). Germline CDR1 is LGHNA and CDR2 is YSLEER. V shed 1 base and J shed 5 bases, with 8 bases lying between them. This CDR3 has 14 amino acids. CDR3 nucleotides: TGCGCCAGCAGCCAAGCGGGAGAAACCGGGGAGCTGTTTTTT. This encodes CASSQAGETGELFF.

This clone was detected once. The chain uses TRBV6-5 and TRBJ2-1; TRBD1 aligns across 9 bases. With V trimmed by 5 bases and J by 10 bases, 12 bases remained unmatched. The V gene's germline CDR1 is MNHEY and CDR2 SVGAGI. This CDR3 has 15 residues. CDR3 loop: CASSQSGTGSYEQFF. CDR3 bases: TGTGCCAGCAGTCAGTCCGGGACAGGGAGCTACGAGCAGTTCTTC.

The chain links TRBV6-5 to TRBJ1-2; the match to TRBD1 covers 10 bases. J was trimmed by 4 bases and V by 8 bases; bases with no gene match: 7. The CDR3 runs 14 residues. Germline V lookup: CDR1 MNHEY, CDR2 SVGAGI. CDR3 sequence reads: CASRGTGELYGYTF. The CDR3, as DNA: TGTGCCAGCCGAGGGACAGGGGAACTCTATGGCTACACCTTC.

This chain uses TRBV5-1 with TRBJ2-3; tentatively, D is TRBD2 (6 bases). The CDR3 has 15 residues. V lost 2 bases and J lost 0, with 10 bases in between. Per germline, CDR1 SGHRS and CDR2 YFSETQ. As DNA, the CDR3 is TGCGCCAGCAGCTTTAGCGGATATAGCACAGATACGCAGTATTTT. Translating it yields CASSFSGYSTDTQYF. The variable domain in full, completed from reference TRBV5-1 and TRBJ2-3, reads KAGVTQTPRYLIKTRGQQVTLSCSPISGHRSVSWYQQTPGQGLQFLFEYFSETQRNKGNFPGRFSGRQFSNSRSEMNVSTLELGDSALYLCASSFSGYSTDTQYFGPGTRLTVL.

CDR3: CASSPQARTGDTGELFF. In DNA form, the CDR3 reads TGTGCCAGCAGCCCCCAGGCCCGGACAGGGGACACCGGGGAGCTGTTTTTT. The chain employs TRBV9 and TRBJ2-2, with TRBD1 matching 9 bases. Per the germline V gene, CDR1 is SGDLS and CDR2 is YYNGEE. The CDR3 is made up of 17 amino acids. V was pared by 4 bases and J by 3 bases, with 10 bases of the junction left unmatched.

This chain connects TRBV27 to TRBJ2-3; D might be TRBD2 (5 bases). Germline CDR1 reads MNHEY; CDR2 reads SMNVEV (reference sequence). V was shortened by 4 bases and J by 4 bases, with 18 bases between the two germline ends. The CDR3 length is 16 residues. The chain's CDR3 is CASSSQAETRPDTQYF. CDR3 DNA sequence: TGTGCCAGCAGTTCTCAAGCGGAGACTCGCCCAGATACGCAGTATTTT.

This chain links TRBV9 with TRBJ2-2; maybe TRBD2 (6 bases). The CDR3 has 15 amino acids. V was cut by 0 bases and J by 7 bases, with 13 bases left in between. Germline CDR1 and CDR2: SGDLS and YYNGEE. CDR3 DNA sequence: TGTGCCAGCAGCGTAGTAGGGGAGGTAAACGGGGAGCTGTTTTTT. It yields the protein CASSVVGEVNGELFF.

The rearrangement joins TRBV20-1 to TRBJ1-6, with D possibly TRBD1 on 6 matching bases. This CDR3 region has 13 residues. CDR1 DFQATT and CDR2 SNEGSKA come from the germline V gene (reference sequence). V was clipped by 3 bases and J by 12 bases, with 15 bases between them. Written as DNA, the CDR3 is TGCAGTGCTAGTCGGCAGGGGATGGGACCCCTCCACTTT. Translation: CSASRQGMGPLHF.